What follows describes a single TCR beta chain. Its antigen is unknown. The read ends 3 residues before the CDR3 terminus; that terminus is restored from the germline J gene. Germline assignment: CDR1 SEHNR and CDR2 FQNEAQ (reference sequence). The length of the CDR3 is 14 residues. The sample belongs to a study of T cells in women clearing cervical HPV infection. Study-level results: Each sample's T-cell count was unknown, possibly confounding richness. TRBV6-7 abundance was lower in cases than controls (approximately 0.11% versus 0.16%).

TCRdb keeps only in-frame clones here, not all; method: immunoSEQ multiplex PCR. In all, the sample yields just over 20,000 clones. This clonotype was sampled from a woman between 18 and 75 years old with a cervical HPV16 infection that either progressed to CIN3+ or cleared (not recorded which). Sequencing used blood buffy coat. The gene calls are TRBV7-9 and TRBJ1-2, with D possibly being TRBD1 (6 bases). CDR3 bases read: TGTGCCAGCAGCTTAGTTAGGGACAACTACGAC. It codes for CASSLVRDNYD. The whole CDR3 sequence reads CASSLVRDNYDYTF. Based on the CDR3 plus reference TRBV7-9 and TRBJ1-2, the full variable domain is DTGVSQNPRHKITKRGQNVTFRCDPISEHNRLYWYRQTLGQGPEFLTYFQNEAQLEKSRLLSDRFSAERPKGSFSTLEIQRTEQGDSAMYLCASSLVRDNYDYTFGSGTRLTVV.